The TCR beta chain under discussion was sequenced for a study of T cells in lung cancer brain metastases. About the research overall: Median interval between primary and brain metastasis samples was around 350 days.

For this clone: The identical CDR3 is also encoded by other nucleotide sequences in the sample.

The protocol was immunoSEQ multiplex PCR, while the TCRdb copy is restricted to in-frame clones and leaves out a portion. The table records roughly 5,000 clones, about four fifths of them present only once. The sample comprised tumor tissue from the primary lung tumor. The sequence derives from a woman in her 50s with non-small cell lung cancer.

CDR3 protein: CASRAPGGNDEQYF. In DNA, the CDR3 is TGTGCCAGCAGGGCCCCGGGGGGCAACGACGAGCAGTACTTC. This chain connects TRBV6-5 to TRBJ2-7; possible D gene TRBD2, 7 bases. Per the germline V gene, CDR1 is MNHEY and CDR2 is SVGAGI. This CDR3 is built from 14 residues. Trimming left V 6 bases short and J 5 bases short, with 17 bases between.